Detailed here is one T cell receptor beta chain. This specimen belongs to a study of CD8 T cells in Susac syndrome. The CDR3 length is 18 residues. The germline V gene has CDR1 MGHRA and CDR2 YSYEKL. The V and J ends lost 7 bases and 4 bases, in that order; junction bases with no gene match: 17. Those who served as multiple sclerosis controls were treatment-naive patients with stable or active relapsing-remitting disease. It was with random hexamers that roughly 0.5 to 1 ug RNA was reverse transcribed. Amplification of TCR beta CDR3 across 54 Vbeta and 13 Jbeta was performed with immunoSEQ multiplex PCR. MiXCR, applied by TCRdb to the immunoSEQ multiplex PCR reads, yields one record per CDR3 protein. The sample consists of fewer than 350,000 distinct CDR3 sequences, around 85% of them appearing once.

The chain carries TRBV4-1 and TRBJ2-7, with 12 nucleotides matching TRBD2. The TCR originated in a human donor with multiple sclerosis. The specimen sequenced was CD8+ T cells from PBMCs. The CDR3 sequence is CASNPAYLGLAGLYEQYF. The CDR3 DNA follows: TGCGCCAGCAACCCCGCCTACCTGGGACTAGCGGGTCTTTACGAGCAGTACTTC.